The 4 T cell receptor beta chains below all came from one sample that was sequenced in a study of blood T cell repertoires in COVID-19. The repertoire was sequenced with immunoSEQ multiplex PCR; TCRdb's copy has only in-frame clones and lacks some. The repertoire holds fewer than 350,000 clones, with 86% as singletons. Sequencing input: peripheral blood. Source of these receptors: a woman in her 30s with COVID-19, enrolled during active disease.

The chain uses TRBV7-9 and TRBJ1-5, with 10 nucleotides matching TRBD1. This CDR3 has 15 amino acids. The V gene end was trimmed by 5 bases and the J gene end by 7 bases; junction bases not matched to a gene: 8. Germline CDR1 is SEHNR and CDR2 is FQNEAQ (reference sequence). The CDR3 nucleotides are TGTGCCAGCAGCGACGGGACAGGGGAATGGCAGCCCCAGCATTTT. It is translated as CASSDGTGEWQPQHF.

V gene TRBV28 combines with J gene TRBJ2-7, with D possibly TRBD1 on 6 matching bases. Germline values: CDR1 MDHEN, CDR2 SYDVKM. The CDR3 is 14 amino acids. V shed 2 bases and J shed 0 bases, with 8 bases lying between them. The CDR3 spells CASSLGTNSYEQYF. CDR3 in DNA: TGTGCCAGCAGTTTAGGGACAAACTCCTACGAGCAGTACTTC.

This chain connects TRBV5-4 to TRBJ2-5, with a tentative D call TRBD1 (5 bases). Trimming removed 2 bases from V and 5 bases from J, with 16 bases in between. Germline V gene sequence: CDR1 SGHNT, CDR2 YYREEE (reference sequence). The CDR3 is 15 amino acids. The CDR3 DNA reads TGTGCCAGCAGCTTCCGAGACAGCTTCGGGGAGACCCAGTACTTC. It specifies CASSFRDSFGETQYF.

The chain employs TRBV7-8 and TRBJ2-7, with D possibly TRBD1 on 5 matching bases. CDR1 and CDR2 (germline): SGHVS, FQNEAQ. This CDR3 region has 15 residues. V lost 5 bases and J lost 4, with 18 bases in between. The CDR3 here is CASSLRQIDLYEQYF. CDR3 sequence (DNA): TGTGCCAGCAGCCTGCGACAGATAGACCTATACGAGCAGTACTTC.